The text below deals with one T cell receptor beta chain. The antigen is undetermined. The data belong to a study of T cells in Graves' hyperthyroidism and ophthalmopathy. Study as a whole: Peripheral blood specimens were obtained at initial diagnosis, prior to any treatment. Study-wide results and caveats: In blood, most of the thyroid clonotypes expanded above 0.001 were also present. Onset of ophthalmopathy came a median approximately 6.9 months after the model predicted it.

Clinical symptoms, serum thyroxine and TRAb, thyroid ultrasound and orbital computed tomography together formed the diagnostic basis. The V end was cut by 2 bases, the J end by 0 bases, with 10 bases between. The germline CDR1 and CDR2 sequences are SGDLS and YYNGEE. The CDR3 spans 15 residues. It was RNA transcripts that yielded the amplified TCR beta CDR3 regions. During a first-round RT-PCR of the TCR CDR3, the HTBI primer set was used. MiXCR, run by TCRdb on the multiplex PCR reads, gives a single entry per CDR3 protein. This sample has fewer than 600,000 distinct CDR3 sequences; 13% to 15% occur once, and the top ten carry around 17%.

The chain carries TRBV9 and TRBJ2-3; tentative D call: TRBD2 (6 bases). The sequence derives from a woman younger than 35 with Graves' hyperthyroidism. Sequencing was performed on blood. The CDR3 spells CASSVTGDSTDTQYF. The DNA of the CDR3 is TGTGCCAGCAGCGTTACGGGGGACAGCACAGATACGCAGTATTTT.